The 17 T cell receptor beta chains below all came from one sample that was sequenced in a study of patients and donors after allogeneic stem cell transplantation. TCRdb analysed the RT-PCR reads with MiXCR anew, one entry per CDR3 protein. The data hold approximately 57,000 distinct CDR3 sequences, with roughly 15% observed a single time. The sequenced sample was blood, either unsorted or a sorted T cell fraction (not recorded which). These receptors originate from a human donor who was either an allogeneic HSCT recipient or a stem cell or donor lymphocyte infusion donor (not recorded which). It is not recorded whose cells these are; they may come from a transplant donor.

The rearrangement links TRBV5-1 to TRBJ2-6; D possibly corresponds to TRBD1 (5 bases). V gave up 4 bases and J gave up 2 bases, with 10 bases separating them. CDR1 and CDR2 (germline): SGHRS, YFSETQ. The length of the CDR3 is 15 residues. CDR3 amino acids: CASSPGLTGANVLTF. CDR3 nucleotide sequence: TGCGCCAGCAGCCCAGGGTTAACTGGGGCCAACGTCCTGACTTTC. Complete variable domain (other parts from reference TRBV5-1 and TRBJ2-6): KAGVTQTPRYLIKTRGQQVTLSCSPISGHRSVSWYQQTPGQGLQFLFEYFSETQRNKGNFPGRFSGRQFSNSRSEMNVSTLELGDSALYLCASSPGLTGANVLTFGAGSRLTVL.

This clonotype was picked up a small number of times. The CDR3 DNA reads as TGTGCCAGCAGTTACACGGACAGGGAATGGAACTATGGCTACACCTTC. It yields the protein CASSYTDREWNYGYTF. The chain joins TRBV7-2 to TRBJ1-2, with 8 positions matching TRBD1. V was clipped by 6 bases and J by 2 bases; unmatched bases: 11. CDR1 and CDR2 (germline): SGHTA, FQGNSA. The CDR3 consists of 16 residues.

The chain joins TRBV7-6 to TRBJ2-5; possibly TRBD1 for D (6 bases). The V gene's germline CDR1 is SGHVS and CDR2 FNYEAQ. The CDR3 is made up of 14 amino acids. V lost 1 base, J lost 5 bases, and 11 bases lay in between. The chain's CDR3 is CASSLEGDAETQYF. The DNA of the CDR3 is TGTGCCAGCAGCTTAGAGGGGGACGCGGAGACCCAGTACTTC.

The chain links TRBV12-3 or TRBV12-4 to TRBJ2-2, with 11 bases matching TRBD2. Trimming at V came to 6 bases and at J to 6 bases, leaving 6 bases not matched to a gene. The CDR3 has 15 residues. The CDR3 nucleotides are TGTGCCAGCAGACGACTAGCGGGAAACTCCGGGGAGCTGTTTTTT. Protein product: CASRRLAGNSGELFF.

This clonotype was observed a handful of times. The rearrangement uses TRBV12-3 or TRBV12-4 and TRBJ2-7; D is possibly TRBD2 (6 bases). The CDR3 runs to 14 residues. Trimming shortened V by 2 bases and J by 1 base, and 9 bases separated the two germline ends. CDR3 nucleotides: TGTGCCAGCAGTTTAAGTAGCGGTTCCTACGAGCAGTACTTC. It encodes CASSLSSGSYEQYF.

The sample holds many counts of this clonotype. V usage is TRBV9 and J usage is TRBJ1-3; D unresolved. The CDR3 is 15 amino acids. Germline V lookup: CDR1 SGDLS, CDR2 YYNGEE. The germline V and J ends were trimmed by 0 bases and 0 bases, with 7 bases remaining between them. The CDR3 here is CASSVGWSSGNTIYF. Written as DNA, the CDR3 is TGTGCCAGCAGCGTAGGTTGGTCCTCTGGAAACACCATATATTTT.

The CDR3: CASSDATRVFTDTQYF. The CDR3 region has the DNA TGTGCCAGCAGCGACGCGACTAGAGTTTTCACAGATACGCAGTATTTT. This sequence joins TRBV5-4 and TRBJ2-3; perhaps TRBD2 as D (6 bases). Looked up from germline, CDR1 is SGHNT and CDR2 is YYREEE (reference sequence). This CDR3 is built from 16 residues. V was clipped by 4 bases and J by 2 bases, with 17 bases between them.

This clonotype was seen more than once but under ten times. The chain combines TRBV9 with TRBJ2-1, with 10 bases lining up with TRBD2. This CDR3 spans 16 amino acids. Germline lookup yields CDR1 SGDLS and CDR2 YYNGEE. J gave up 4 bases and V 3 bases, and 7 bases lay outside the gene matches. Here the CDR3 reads CASSGPGLAAYNEQFF. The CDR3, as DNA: TGTGCCAGCAGCGGTCCCGGACTAGCGGCTTACAATGAGCAGTTCTTC. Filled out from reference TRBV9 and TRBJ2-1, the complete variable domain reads DSGVTQTPKHLITATGQRVTLRCSPRSGDLSVYWYQQSLDQGLQFLIQYYNGEERAKGNILERFSAQQFPDLHSELNLSSLELGDSALYFCASSGPGLAAYNEQFFGPGTRLTVL.

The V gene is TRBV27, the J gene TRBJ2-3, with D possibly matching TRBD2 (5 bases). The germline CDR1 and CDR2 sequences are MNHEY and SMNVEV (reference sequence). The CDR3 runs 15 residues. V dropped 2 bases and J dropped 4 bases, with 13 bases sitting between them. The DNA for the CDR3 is TGTGCCAGCAGTTTAGTGGGAGTCACGGCAGATACGCAGTATTTT. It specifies CASSLVGVTADTQYF.

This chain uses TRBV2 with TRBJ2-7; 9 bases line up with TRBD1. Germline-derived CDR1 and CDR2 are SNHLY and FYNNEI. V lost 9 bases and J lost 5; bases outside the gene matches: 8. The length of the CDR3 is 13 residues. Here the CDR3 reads CASPGQGPHEQYF. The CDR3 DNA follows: TGTGCCAGTCCGGGACAGGGTCCCCACGAGCAGTACTTC.

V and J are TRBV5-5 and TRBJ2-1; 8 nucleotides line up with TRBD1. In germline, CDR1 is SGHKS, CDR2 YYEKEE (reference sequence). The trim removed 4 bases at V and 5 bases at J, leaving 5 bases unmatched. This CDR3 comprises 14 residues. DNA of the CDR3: TGTGCCAGCAGCCCTCTGACAGGGGACAATGAGCAGTTCTTC. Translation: CASSPLTGDNEQFF.

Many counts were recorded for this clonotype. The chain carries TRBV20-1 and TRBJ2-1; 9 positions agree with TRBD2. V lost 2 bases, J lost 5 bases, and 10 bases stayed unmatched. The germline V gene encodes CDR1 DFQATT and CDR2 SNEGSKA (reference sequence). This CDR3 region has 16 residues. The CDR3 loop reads CSARMIIAGVNNEQFF. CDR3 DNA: TGCAGTGCTAGAATGATCATAGCGGGAGTCAACAATGAGCAGTTCTTC.

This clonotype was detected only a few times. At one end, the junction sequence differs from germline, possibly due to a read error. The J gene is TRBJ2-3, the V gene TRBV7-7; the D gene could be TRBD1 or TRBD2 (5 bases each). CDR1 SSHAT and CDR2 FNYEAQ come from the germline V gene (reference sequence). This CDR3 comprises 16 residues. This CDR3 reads CASSPLLAGTKYTQYF. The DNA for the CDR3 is TGTGCTAGCAGCCCCCTCCTGGCAGGGACGAAATATACGCAGTATTTT.

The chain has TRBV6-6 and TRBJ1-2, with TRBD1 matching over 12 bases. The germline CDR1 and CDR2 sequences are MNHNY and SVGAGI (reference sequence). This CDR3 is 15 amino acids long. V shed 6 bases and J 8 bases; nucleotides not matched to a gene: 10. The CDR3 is CASSLWGQGARGYTF. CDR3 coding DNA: TGTGCCAGCAGCCTTTGGGGACAGGGGGCAAGGGGCTACACCTTC.

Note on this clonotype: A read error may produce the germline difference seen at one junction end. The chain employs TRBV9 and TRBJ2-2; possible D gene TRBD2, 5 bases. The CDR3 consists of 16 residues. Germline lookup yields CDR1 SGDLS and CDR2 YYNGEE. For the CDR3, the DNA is TGTGACAGCAGCGTAGAAGGAGGCAGTAACACCGGGGAGCTGTTTTTT. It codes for CDSSVEGGSNTGELFF. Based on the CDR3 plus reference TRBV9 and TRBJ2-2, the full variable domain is DSGVTQTPKHLITATGQRVTLRCSPRSGDLSVYWYQQSLDQGLQFLIQYYNGEERAKGNILERFSAQQFPDLHSELNLSSLELGDSALYFCDSSVEGGSNTGELFFGEGSRLTVL.

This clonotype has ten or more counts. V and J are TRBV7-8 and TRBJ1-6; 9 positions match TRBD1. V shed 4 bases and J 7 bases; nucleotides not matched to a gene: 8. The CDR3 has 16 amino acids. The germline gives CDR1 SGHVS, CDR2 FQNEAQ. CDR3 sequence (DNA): TGTGCCAGCAGCTCCGGGGGACAGGGTGGCAATTCACCCCTCCACTTT. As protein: CASSSGGQGGNSPLHF.

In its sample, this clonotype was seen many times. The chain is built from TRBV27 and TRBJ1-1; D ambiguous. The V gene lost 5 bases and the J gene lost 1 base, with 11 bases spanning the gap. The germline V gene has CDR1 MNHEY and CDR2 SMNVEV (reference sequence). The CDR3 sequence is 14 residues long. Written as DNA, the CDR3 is TGTGCCAGCAGTGGAGGAATTTGGAACACTGAAGCTTTCTTT. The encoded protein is CASSGGIWNTEAFF.